One TCR beta chain is described in this entry. The antigen is not known. TCRdb's copy holds only in-frame clones and misses some; the assay was immunoSEQ multiplex PCR. The profile covers around 37,000 clones, with about 80% appearing a single time and under 25% taken by the ten largest. The sample originates from a study of OX40 agonist ivuxolimab in advanced cancers. Study in general: Two patients with cutaneous melanoma and one with hepatocellular carcinoma, three in total, showed partial responses.

Researchers took blood at baseline, on cycle 4 day 1, and on cycle 7 day 1. Findings of the study overall: Doses of 0.1 to 3.0 mg/kg were accompanied by clonal expansion of CD4+ and CD8+ blood T cells by week 6. The expanded peripheral T cells' antigen specificity was not determined.

In germline, CDR1 is SGHAT, CDR2 FQNNGV. The CDR3 is made up of 14 amino acids. The V gene lost 5 bases and the J gene lost 6 bases, with 16 bases spanning the gap. The chain joins TRBV11-2 to TRBJ1-2; D is undetermined. The source was CD4+ or CD8+ T cells sorted from blood, collected in a trial of the OX40 agonist ivuxolimab. The receptor was derived from an adult with an advanced solid tumor such as melanoma, head and neck, liver or kidney cancer. The CDR3 coding sequence is TGTGCCAGCAGCCCCACTCGGGTGCTCGATGGCTACACCTTC. Its translation is CASSPTRVLDGYTF.